This T cell receptor (beta chain) was sequenced during a study of shared clonotypes between healthy human individuals. CDR1 is LGHNA and CDR2 is YNFKEQ in the germline V gene. CDR3 size: 16 residues. V lost 0 bases, J lost 6 bases, and 15 bases lay in between. Sequencing was performed with immunoSEQ multiplex PCR; in TCRdb, only in-frame clones are kept and a portion is missing. In the table there are around 330,000 clones, less than 85% of which are singletons. The sample was memory CD4+ T cells sorted from blood. Subset described: CD45RA-negative fraction. The sequence derives from a man aged 25-40 years in good health. This chain links TRBV4-2 with TRBJ2-4, with D unclear. DNA for the CDR3: TGTGCCAGCAGCCAAGATCCGGTGGGCGGAGTAAACATTCAGTACTTC. Its translation: CASSQDPVGGVNIQYF.